The 12 T cell receptor beta chains below were found in one sample sequenced in a study of cytomegalovirus exposure and HLA in healthy donors. PCR used 60 Vbeta primers and 13 Jbeta primers. Repertoires were generated with immunoSEQ multiplex PCR, while TCRdb's copy carries only in-frame clones and drops some. The sample shows about 150,000 clones, approximately 9% of them seen only once. The material sequenced was PBMCs. These receptors all stem from a middle-aged woman in good health and CMV-seropositive.

V and J are TRBV5-5 and TRBJ2-7; 9 positions agree with TRBD1. CDR3 length equals 14 residues. The V and J ends lost 5 bases and 6 bases, in that order; junction bases with no gene match: 9. Germline V gene lookup returns CDR1 SGHKS and CDR2 YYEKEE (reference sequence). The DNA for the CDR3 is TGTGCCAGCAGTTGGGACAGGGTAGGTTTCGAGCAGTACTTC. Encoded protein: CASSWDRVGFEQYF.

The CDR3 loop reads CASSPQGSSSYEQYF. The CDR3 bases are TGCGCCAGCAGCCCACAGGGCTCCAGCTCCTACGAGCAGTACTTC. V is TRBV5-1 and J is TRBJ2-7; TRBD1 might be the D (6 bases). The CDR3 loop spans 15 amino acids. Germline V lookup: CDR1 SGHRS, CDR2 YFSETQ. Deletions cut 4 bases from V and 0 bases from J, with 14 bases between.

This chain uses TRBV5-1 with TRBJ1-1; D perhaps matches TRBD1 (6 bases). The V and J ends lost 0 bases and 2 bases respectively, with 11 bases between them. Germline CDR1 reads SGHRS; CDR2 reads YFSETQ. This CDR3 region has 15 residues. CDR3 sequence: CASSLDRTDNTEAFF. The DNA for the CDR3 is TGCGCCAGCAGCTTGGATCGGACAGATAACACTGAAGCTTTCTTT.

In this sample, this clone turned up a few times. V gene TRBV7-9 combines with J gene TRBJ1-2; 8 bases are a match to TRBD1. Germline CDR1 is SEHNR and CDR2 is FQNEAQ (reference sequence). V shed 3 bases and J 3 bases; nucleotides not matched to a gene: 15. The CDR3 has 18 amino acids. The DNA for the CDR3 is TGTGCCAGCAGCTTGGGGTACCGGGACAGGACCCTAGACTATGGCTACACCTTC. Its translation is CASSLGYRDRTLDYGYTF.

In its sample, this clone was seen a few times. The chain joins TRBV27 to TRBJ1-6; the match to TRBD1 covers 9 bases. Germline CDR1 is MNHEY and CDR2 is SMNVEV (reference sequence). This CDR3 is 17 amino acids long. The V gene end was trimmed by 7 bases and the J gene end by 5 bases; junction bases not matched to a gene: 12. The DNA for the CDR3 is TGTGCCAGCATGAAAGCTACAGGGGGCTACCATAATTCACCCCTCCACTTT. Translated: CASMKATGGYHNSPLHF.

As DNA, the CDR3 is TGTGCCAGCAGTTTGACTTCGGGGTCCTACGAGCAGTACTTC. Protein product: CASSLTSGSYEQYF. This chain uses TRBV27 with TRBJ2-7; maybe TRBD2 (5 bases). V was cut by 3 bases and J by 1 base, with 10 bases left in between. Germline V gene sequence: CDR1 MNHEY, CDR2 SMNVEV (reference sequence). This CDR3 contains 14 residues.

This clone has more than one count but fewer than ten. The chain joins TRBV21-1 to TRBJ2-4; TRBD2, as called in the table, went unchecked against the DNA. TRBV21-1 is listed as a pseudogene. The CDR3 is 16 amino acids. In nucleotides, the CDR3 is TGTGCCAGCAGCAAAGCGGCTAGCGAAGGCAAAAACATTCAGTACTTC. Its protein product is CASSKAASEGKNIQYF.

This clone was counted a few times. The chain combines TRBV7-2 with TRBJ1-2; D perhaps matches TRBD1 (6 bases). This CDR3 is built from 14 residues. Trimming cost V 5 bases and J 4 bases, with 14 bases left between them. The V gene's germline CDR1 is SGHTA and CDR2 FQGNSA. The CDR3 loop is CASSVMQGTYGYTF. The DNA for the CDR3 is TGTGCCAGCAGCGTTATGCAGGGGACCTATGGCTACACCTTC.

The V and J genes are TRBV2 and TRBJ2-5; tentative D call: TRBD1 (5 bases). V lost 0 bases, J lost 4 bases, and 15 bases lay in between. This CDR3 has 16 amino acids. Germline lookup yields CDR1 SNHLY and CDR2 FYNNEI. In nucleotides, the CDR3 is TGTGCCAGCAGTGAAGCAGGGGCGGATCAGGCAGAGACCCAGTACTTC. It is translated as CASSEAGADQAETQYF. The variable domain in full, completed from reference TRBV2 and TRBJ2-5, reads EPEVTQTPSHQVTQMGQEVILRCVPISNHLYFYWYRQILGQKVEFLVSFYNNEISEKSEIFDDQFSVERPDGSNFTLKIRSTKLEDSAMYFCASSEAGADQAETQYFGPGTRLLVL.

This clone was found a few times. This chain joins TRBV5-6 and TRBJ2-3; possibly TRBD2 for D (6 bases). Trimming left V 0 bases short and J 3 bases short, with 8 bases between. The CDR3 consists of 14 residues. Germline CDR1 and CDR2: SGHDT and YYEEEE. As DNA, the CDR3 is TGTGCCAGCAGCTTGGCTGGGGGGACAGATACGCAGTATTTT. Amino acids: CASSLAGGTDTQYF.

This clone was counted a few times. CDR3 bases: TGCGCCAGCAGCCGTAACCCTAAGGGGGCTCTGAGCACAGATACGCAGTATTTT. The encoded protein is CASSRNPKGALSTDTQYF. The chain employs TRBV5-1 and TRBJ2-3; TRBD1 agrees at 7 bases. Per the germline V gene, CDR1 is SGHRS and CDR2 is YFSETQ. With 4 bases clipped from V and 0 bases from J, the junction kept 14 bases outside the gene matches. The CDR3 consists of 18 residues.

The chain links TRBV29-1 to TRBJ1-6; TRBD1 matches at 9 bases. Per germline, CDR1 SQVTM and CDR2 ANQGSEA. This CDR3 spans 13 amino acids. Trimming took 6 bases from V and 6 from J; bases not matched to a gene: 3. The CDR3 region has the DNA TGCAGCGTCACGACAGGGGGTAATTCACCCCTCCACTTT. Translation gives CSVTTGGNSPLHF.